This TCR beta chain was observed in a study of blood T cell repertoires in COVID-19. As for the study in general: PBMCs, B-cell-depleted T cells, or T cells were the source of the cDNA or gDNA that made up the material.

TCRdb keeps only in-frame clones here, not all; method: immunoSEQ multiplex PCR. Altogether about 380,000 clones are present, 70% to 90% being singletons, with the ten largest covering 1.3%. Individuals aged about 18 to 89 years were recruited from about two dozen US areas. Self-reported history from a screening survey and questionnaire set each donor's cohort. Two negative PCRs, clearance, or symptom resolution were required of recovered Cohort 3 donors. This CDR3 has 16 amino acids. Per the germline V gene, CDR1 is SGHNT and CDR2 is YENEEA. The trim removed 1 base at V and 1 base at J, leaving 6 bases unmatched.

The sequencing input was PBMCs or T cells enriched from blood (not recorded which). This TCR derives from a man aged 30-40 years who had recovered from COVID-19. V usage is TRBV11-3 and J usage is TRBJ2-5; TRBD2 agrees at 7 bases. The CDR3 loop reads CASSLGGGSGQETQYF. The CDR3 coding sequence is TGTGCCAGCAGCTTAGGGGGAGGGTCAGGCCAAGAGACCCAGTACTTC.